This TCR beta chain was sequenced for a study of cytomegalovirus exposure and HLA in healthy donors. Unmatched junction bases numbered 5, after V lost 3 bases and J lost 1 base. CDR3 length equals 16 residues. Per germline, CDR1 PRHDT and CDR2 FYEKMQ (reference sequence). PCR used 60 Vbeta primers and 13 Jbeta primers. Repertoires were generated with immunoSEQ multiplex PCR, while TCRdb's copy carries only in-frame clones and drops some. The sample lists about 160,000 clones; 80% to 85% were seen once. This clonotype originated in a man between 18 and 35 years old in good health and CMV-seronegative. The sequenced sample was PBMCs. The gene calls are TRBV13 and TRBJ2-2, with 7 nucleotides matching TRBD1. The CDR3 sequence: CASSLEAGGNTGELFF. In nucleotides, the CDR3 is TGTGCCAGCAGCTTGGAAGCAGGGGGGAACACCGGGGAGCTGTTTTTT.